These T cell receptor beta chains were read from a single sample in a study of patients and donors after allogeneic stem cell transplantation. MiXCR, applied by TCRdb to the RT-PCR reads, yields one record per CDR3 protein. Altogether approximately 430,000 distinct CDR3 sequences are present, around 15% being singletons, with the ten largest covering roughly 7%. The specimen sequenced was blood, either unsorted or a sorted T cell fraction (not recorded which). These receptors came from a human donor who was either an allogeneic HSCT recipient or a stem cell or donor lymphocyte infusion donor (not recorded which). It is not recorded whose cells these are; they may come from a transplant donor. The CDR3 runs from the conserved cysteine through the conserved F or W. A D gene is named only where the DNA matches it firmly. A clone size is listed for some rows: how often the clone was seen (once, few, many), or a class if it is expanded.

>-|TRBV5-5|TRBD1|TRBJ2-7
CASSPLTGRSYEQYF
TGTGCCAGCAGCCCACTGACAGGGCGGTCCTACGAGCAGTACTTC
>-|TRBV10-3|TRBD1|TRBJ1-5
CAIRGTGSNQPQHF
TGTGCCATCAGGGGGACAGGCAGCAATCAGCCCCAGCATTTT
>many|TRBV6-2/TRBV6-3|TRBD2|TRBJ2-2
CASYQPGTRDTGELFF
TGTGCCAGCTACCAACCCGGGACTAGAGACACCGGGGAGCTGTTTTTT
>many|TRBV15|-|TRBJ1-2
CATSRSGHYGYTF
TGTGCCACCAGCAGATCCGGGCACTATGGCTACACCTTC
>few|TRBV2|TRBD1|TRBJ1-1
CASPRVAGGAEAFF
TGTGCCAGCCCCCGGGTCGCAGGGGGCGCGGAAGCTTTCTTT
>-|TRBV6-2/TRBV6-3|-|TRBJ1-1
CASSREEQRGVAFF
TGTGCCAGCAGTCGTGAGGAGCAACGGGGGGTAGCTTTCTTT
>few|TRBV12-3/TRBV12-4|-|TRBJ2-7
CASSSGLKYEQYF
TGTGCCAGCAGTTCTGGTTTGAAGTACGAGCAGTACTTC
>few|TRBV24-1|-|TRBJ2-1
CATSDLRTVGGEQFF
TGTGCCACCAGTGATCTAAGGACTGTCGGGGGTGAGCAGTTCTTC
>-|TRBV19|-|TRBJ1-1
CASSMGVGTEAFF
TGTGCCAGTAGTATGGGGGTCGGGACTGAAGCTTTCTTT
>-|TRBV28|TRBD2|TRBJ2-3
CASSPGLAGARMWTDTQYF
TGTGCCAGCAGTCCGGGACTAGCGGGAGCTAGGATGTGGACAGATACGCAGTATTTT
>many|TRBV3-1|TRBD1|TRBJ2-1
CASSLRQGRSSYNEQFF
TGTGCCAGCAGCCTAAGACAGGGCCGGAGCTCCTACAATGAGCAGTTCTTC
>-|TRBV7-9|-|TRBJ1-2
CASVVGNYGYTF
TGTGCCAGCGTTGTCGGGAACTATGGCTACACCTTC
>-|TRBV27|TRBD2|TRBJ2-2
CASSTPGLTKTGELFF
TGTGCCAGCTCGACTCCGGGACTAACGAAGACCGGGGAGCTGTTTTTT
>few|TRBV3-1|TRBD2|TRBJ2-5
CASSQAGLAGVETQYF
TGTGCCAGCAGCCAGGCGGGACTAGCGGGAGTAGAGACCCAGTACTTC
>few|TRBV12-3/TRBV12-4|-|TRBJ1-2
CASSRGRPYGYTF
TGTGCCAGCAGTCGGGGGCGGCCCTATGGCTACACCTTC
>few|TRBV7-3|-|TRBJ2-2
CASIVENTGELFF
TGTGCCAGCATTGTGGAGAACACCGGGGAGCTGTTTTTT
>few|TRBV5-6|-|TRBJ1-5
CASSLWQGNDQPQHF
TGTGCCAGCAGCTTGTGGCAGGGTAACGATCAGCCCCAGCATTTT
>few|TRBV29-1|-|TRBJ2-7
CSVAQGNEQYF
TGCAGCGTTGCCCAGGGTAACGAGCAGTACTTC
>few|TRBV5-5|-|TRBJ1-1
CASSRSSGANTEAFF
TGTGCCAGCAGCCGTTCCTCCGGGGCGAACACTGAAGCTTTCTTT
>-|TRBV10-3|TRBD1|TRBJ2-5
CAISESTARGRETQYF
TGTGCCATCAGTGAGTCGACTGCGAGGGGGCGAGAGACCCAGTACTTC
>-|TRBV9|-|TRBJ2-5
CASSPYNLQETQYF
TGTGCCAGCAGCCCTTATAACCTTCAAGAGACCCAGTACTTC
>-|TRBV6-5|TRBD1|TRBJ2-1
CASSSTGSSYNEQFF
TGTGCCAGCAGTTCGACAGGGAGCTCCTACAATGAGCAGTTCTTC
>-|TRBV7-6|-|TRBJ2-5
CASSFLAGPSYQETQYF
TGTGCCAGCAGCTTTCTGGCGGGACCATCGTACCAAGAGACCCAGTACTTC
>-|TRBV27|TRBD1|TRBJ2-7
CASSFNPGTGVREQYF
TGTGCCAGCAGTTTTAATCCTGGGACAGGGGTTCGGGAGCAGTACTTC
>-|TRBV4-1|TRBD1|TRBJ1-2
CASSRLFGQGARGYTF
TGCGCCAGCAGCCGACTCTTCGGACAGGGGGCGCGGGGCTACACCTTC
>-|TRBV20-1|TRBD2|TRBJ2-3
CSARDSGGANTQYF
TGCAGTGCTAGAGACAGCGGGGGGGCAAATACGCAGTATTTT
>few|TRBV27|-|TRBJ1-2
CASSSLGPLNYGYTF
TGTGCCAGCAGTTCTCTAGGGCCTCTAAACTATGGCTACACCTTC
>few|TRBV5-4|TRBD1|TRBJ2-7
CASRVDRSLLYEQYF
TGTGCCAGCAGGGTGGACAGGAGTCTCCTATACGAGCAGTACTTC
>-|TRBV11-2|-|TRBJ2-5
CASSLAGVQETQYF
TGTGCCAGCAGCTTAGCGGGAGTTCAAGAGACCCAGTACTTC
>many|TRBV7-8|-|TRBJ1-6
CASSLVGWGAVAPLHF
TGTGCCAGCAGCTTAGTCGGTTGGGGAGCCGTAGCACCCCTCCACTTT
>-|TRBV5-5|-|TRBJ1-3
CASSYRDTDSGNTIYF
TGTGCCAGCAGTTACCGGGACACCGACTCTGGAAACACCATATATTTT
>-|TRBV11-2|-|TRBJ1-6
CASSSRDSNSPLHF
TGTGCCAGCAGCTCCCGGGACTCAAATTCACCCCTCCACTTT
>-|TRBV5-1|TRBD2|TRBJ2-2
CASSLGLRGAGENTGELFF
TGCGCCAGCAGCTTGGGTCTCCGAGGAGCGGGAGAGAACACCGGGGAGCTGTTTTTT
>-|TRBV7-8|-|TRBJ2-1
CASSLVSGRLGNEQFF
TGTGCCAGCAGCTTAGTGTCGGGTCGCTTGGGGAATGAGCAGTTCTTC
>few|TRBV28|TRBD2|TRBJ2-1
CASSSPGLAPNEQFF
TGTGCCAGCAGTTCCCCGGGACTAGCTCCTAATGAGCAGTTCTTC
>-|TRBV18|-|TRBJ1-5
CASSPWGGAQPQHF
TGTGCCAGCTCACCATGGGGGGGGGCTCAGCCCCAGCATTTT
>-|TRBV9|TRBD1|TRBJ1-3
CASSLSGQGLSGNTIYF
TGTGCCAGCAGCCTTTCGGGACAGGGCCTCTCTGGAAACACCATATATTTT
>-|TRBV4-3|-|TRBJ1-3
CASSLDRGLGNTIYF
TGCGCCAGCAGCCTAGACCGGGGGCTCGGAAACACCATATATTTT
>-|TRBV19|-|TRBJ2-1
CASSTSGRKEQFF
TGTGCCAGTAGTACATCAGGACGGAAGGAGCAGTTCTTC
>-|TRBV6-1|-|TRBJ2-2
CASIGRDTSAPGELFF
TGTGCCAGCATTGGTCGGGATACATCGGCCCCCGGGGAGCTGTTTTTT
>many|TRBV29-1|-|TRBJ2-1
CSVETSSRAGEQFF
TGCAGCGTCGAAACTAGTTCTAGGGCCGGTGAGCAGTTCTTC
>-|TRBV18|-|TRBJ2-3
CASSPTGTQSADTQYF
TGTGCCAGCTCACCAACCGGGACCCAAAGTGCGGATACGCAGTATTTT
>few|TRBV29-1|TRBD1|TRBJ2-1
CSARQGARSRNEQFF
TGCAGCGCTAGACAGGGGGCGCGCTCGCGGAATGAGCAGTTCTTC